A selection of T cell receptor beta chains follows, all from one sample in a study of regulatory and conventional T cells in RAG deficiency. The method was immunoSEQ multiplex PCR; TCRdb's version includes in-frame clones alone and lacks a portion of them. The sample has roughly 10,000 clones, around 96% seen once. Input material: CD4+ effector T cells sorted from blood. Receptor source: a human donor with RAG deficiency presenting as severe combined immunodeficiency. Both conserved end residues are part of each CDR3. The order of the fields is D gene, V gene, clone size, CDR3 length, J gene, CDR3 protein, CDR3 DNA. The D gene is left open where the match is weak. Expanded clones are given a class, and other clones once, few, many or no size at all.

D: NA
V: TRBV6-1
size: NA
length: 12
J: TRBJ1-2
CDR3: CASSEEDRGYTF
DNA: TGTGCCAGCAGTGAAGAAGATCGGGGCTACACCTTC

D: NA
V: TRBV7-2
size: NA
length: 16
J: TRBJ2-4
CDR3: CASSLERFLAKNIQYF
DNA: TGTGCCAGCAGCTTAGAAAGGTTCCTAGCCAAAAACATTCAGTACTTC

D: TRBD1
V: TRBV7-2
size: once
length: 14
J: TRBJ1-1
CDR3: CASSLNRGRTEAFF
DNA: TGTGCCAGCAGCTTAAACAGGGGCCGGACTGAAGCTTTCTTT

D: TRBD2
V: TRBV7-2
size: NA
length: 16
J: TRBJ2-7
CDR3: CASSLGVAGGRYEQYF
DNA: TGTGCCAGCAGCTTAGGGGTAGCGGGAGGGCGGTACGAGCAGTACTTC

D: TRBD1
V: TRBV7-9
size: NA
length: 15
J: TRBJ2-1
CDR3: CASSLSGDRANEQFF
DNA: TGTGCCAGCAGCCTCAGCGGGGACAGGGCTAATGAGCAGTTCTTC

D: NA
V: TRBV7-9
size: NA
length: 12
J: TRBJ1-2
CDR3: CASSLDLIGYTF
DNA: TGTGCCAGCAGCTTAGATTTGATTGGCTACACCTTC

D: NA
V: TRBV9
size: NA
length: 15
J: TRBJ2-6
CDR3: CASSPRTAGANVLTF
DNA: TGTGCCAGCAGCCCCCGGACAGCTGGGGCCAACGTCCTGACTTTC

D: TRBD2
V: TRBV28
size: once
length: 16
J: TRBJ2-5
CDR3: CASSFRGTSGQETQYF
DNA: TGTGCCAGCAGTTTCCGTGGGACTAGCGGCCAAGAGACCCAGTACTTC

D: NA
V: TRBV4-3
size: once
length: 16
J: TRBJ2-1
CDR3: CASGRMNVGSYNEQFF
DNA: TGCGCCAGCGGACGAATGAATGTCGGCTCCTACAATGAGCAGTTCTTC

D: NA
V: TRBV28
size: NA
length: 15
J: TRBJ2-5
CDR3: CASSLFLDSKQTQYF
DNA: TGTGCCAGCAGTTTATTCTTAGATTCCAAGCAGACCCAGTACTTC

D: TRBD1
V: TRBV7-2
size: NA
length: 16
J: TRBJ2-2
CDR3: CASSFQGAANTGELFF
DNA: TGTGCCAGCAGCTTTCAGGGGGCAGCCAACACCGGGGAGCTGTTTTTT

D: NA
V: TRBV19
size: NA
length: 16
J: TRBJ1-5
CDR3: CASTTLTGYSNQPQHF
DNA: TGTGCCAGCACGACATTGACAGGTTATAGCAATCAGCCCCAGCATTTT

D: TRBD1
V: TRBV7-2
size: NA
length: 15
J: TRBJ2-4
CDR3: CASSLGRDRANIQYF
DNA: TGTGCCAGCAGCTTAGGACGGGACAGGGCGAACATTCAGTACTTC

D: NA
V: TRBV27
size: NA
length: 13
J: TRBJ2-2
CDR3: CASSLLGAGELFF
DNA: TGTGCCAGCAGTTTACTAGGCGCCGGGGAGCTGTTTTTT

D: TRBD2
V: TRBV15
size: NA
length: 17
J: TRBJ2-7
CDR3: CATSRYGENGRASEQYF
DNA: TGTGCCACCAGCAGATATGGGGAGAACGGGAGGGCCTCTGAGCAGTACTTC

D: NA
V: TRBV27
size: NA
length: 16
J: TRBJ2-6
CDR3: CASTQEGGSGANVLTF
DNA: TGTGCCAGCACCCAGGAGGGGGGCTCTGGGGCCAACGTCCTGACTTTC

D: TRBD1
V: TRBV9
size: NA
length: 15
J: TRBJ2-1
CDR3: CASSVAGGTYNEQFF
DNA: TGTGCCAGCAGCGTAGCAGGGGGCACCTACAATGAGCAGTTCTTC

D: NA
V: TRBV15
size: NA
length: 14
J: TRBJ2-2
CDR3: CATSGGGMPGELFF
DNA: TGTGCCACCAGCGGCGGAGGAATGCCCGGGGAGCTGTTTTTT

D: NA
V: TRBV7-3
size: NA
length: 13
J: TRBJ2-5
CDR3: CASSPGSQETQYF
DNA: TGTGCCAGCAGCCCCGGCAGCCAAGAGACCCAGTACTTC

D: NA
V: TRBV27
size: NA
length: 13
J: TRBJ2-7
CDR3: CASSLRRTYEQYF
DNA: TGTGCCAGCAGTTTAAGGAGAACCTACGAGCAGTACTTC

D: NA
V: TRBV7-2
size: once
length: 14
J: TRBJ2-5
CDR3: CASSLEPWGETQYF
DNA: TGTGCCAGCAGCTTAGAACCGTGGGGGGAGACCCAGTACTTC

D: NA
V: TRBV4-3
size: NA
length: 13
J: TRBJ2-3
CDR3: CASSPGQTDTQYF
DNA: TGCGCCAGCAGCCCGGGACAAACAGATACGCAGTATTTT